A selection of T cell receptor beta chains follows, all from one sample in a study of blood T cell repertoires in COVID-19. Sequencing used immunoSEQ multiplex PCR; TCRdb keeps in-frame clones, though not all of them. The sample contains around 360,000 clones, 80% to 90% of which appear only once. Sequenced sample: peripheral blood. Receptors originate from a woman aged 25 to 39 with COVID-19, enrolled during active disease. Both conserved end residues are part of each CDR3. Each record gives: J gene, V gene, CDR3 protein.

>TRBJ2-3|TRBV6-6
CASRETSTDTQYF
>TRBJ2-6|TRBV4-3
CASSQGTGLANVLTF
>TRBJ1-1|TRBV19
CASSRLGRNTEAFF
>TRBJ2-2|TRBV14
CASSPYRRDNGELFF
>TRBJ2-5|TRBV29-1
CSGDRESETQYF
>TRBJ2-7|TRBV5-1
CASSAGPGREQYF
>TRBJ1-4|TRBV4-2
CASSRARGEKLFF
>TRBJ1-5|TRBV28
CASSFGGRGHQPQHF
>TRBJ2-7|TRBV28
CASSLWGGEQYF
>TRBJ1-2|TRBV6-5
CASSYSRDPNYGYTF
>TRBJ1-4|TRBV30
CAWNRGREKLFF
>TRBJ2-1|TRBV7-8
CASSLDLLAGGYNEQFF
>TRBJ2-1|TRBV28
CASSPLAGLDNEQFF
>TRBJ1-1|TRBV24-1
CATSDTGQGDTEAFF
>TRBJ1-3|TRBV28
CASSPPSTGKGNTIYF
>TRBJ1-4|TRBV18
CASSPEQRNEKLFF
>TRBJ1-2|TRBV5-4
CASSSHASYGYTF
>TRBJ2-1|TRBV19
CATQRVSGPYNEQFF
>TRBJ2-3|TRBV9
CASSPLAGAADTQYF
>TRBJ2-3|TRBV9
CASSVVGEWGGGTDTQYF
>TRBJ2-5|TRBV9
CASSVGAAGGPETQYF
>TRBJ2-2|TRBV6-6
CASSSRTGRTGELFF
>TRBJ2-7|TRBV30
CAWSSGLGLEQYF
>TRBJ1-1|TRBV19
CASSMGRGGGALTEAFF
>TRBJ2-5|TRBV7-9
CASSFGEETQYF
>TRBJ1-5|TRBV27
CASSFTGGGSNQPQHF
>TRBJ2-1|TRBV10-3
CAIRPGLAGLGEFF
>TRBJ2-1|TRBV29-1
CSVALLGDEQFF
>TRBJ2-7|TRBV28
CASSGQVVTYEQYF
>TRBJ2-5|TRBV27
CPRSGARGPLETQYF
>TRBJ2-7|TRBV7-6
CASSLGQPYEQYF
>TRBJ2-5|TRBV5-1
CASSLGERGETQYF
>TRBJ2-7|TRBV28
CASRIGTLTVPYEQYF
>TRBJ1-2|TRBV12-3/TRBV12-4
CASSLQGAFGYTF
>TRBJ2-2|TRBV10-3
CAINKGTSGNTGELFF
>TRBJ2-3|TRBV2
CASSESSGGTDTQYF
>TRBJ1-1|TRBV21-1
CASSKALGRPEAFF
>TRBJ2-3|TRBV4-1
CASSLYIGDSTEWYF
>TRBJ2-1|TRBV28
CASSLRTSGSGDEQFF
>TRBJ1-5|TRBV6-5
CASSYTASGDQPQHF
>TRBJ2-7|TRBV6-2/TRBV6-3
CASSYSSPSYEQYF
>TRBJ2-7|TRBV28
CASSFLASGTYEQYF
>TRBJ2-5|TRBV6-5
CASSSRDRGEWAQYF
>TRBJ1-5|TRBV2
CASSDTGARGNQPQHF
>TRBJ1-4|TRBV4-3
CASSPPPRNNEKLFF
>TRBJ1-4|TRBV28
CASSFLSATNEKLFF
>TRBJ1-2|TRBV5-3
CARSLGRDGYTF
>TRBJ1-1|TRBV30
CAWRGNRGYGNTEAFF
>TRBJ1-1|TRBV6-5
CASSKTGGRAEAFF
>TRBJ2-1|TRBV4-3
CASTVRNEQFF
>TRBJ2-7|TRBV28
CASSAWGQREDSYEQYF
>TRBJ1-4|TRBV1
CTSSQRATGQITTNEKLFF
>TRBJ1-2|TRBV7-9
CASSLDTGIYTF
>TRBJ2-7|TRBV27
CASSFTSGGPYEQYF
>TRBJ2-5|TRBV4-1
CASSPGASEETQYF
>TRBJ2-5|TRBV5-1
CASSSGLAGPRETQYF
>TRBJ2-7|TRBV11-2
CASSLALAAAYEQYF
>TRBJ2-7|TRBV5-4
CASSRQGARTEQYF
>TRBJ2-3|TRBV7-3
CASTSGGSNTDTQYF
>TRBJ1-4|TRBV7-9
CASSLAPNEKLFF